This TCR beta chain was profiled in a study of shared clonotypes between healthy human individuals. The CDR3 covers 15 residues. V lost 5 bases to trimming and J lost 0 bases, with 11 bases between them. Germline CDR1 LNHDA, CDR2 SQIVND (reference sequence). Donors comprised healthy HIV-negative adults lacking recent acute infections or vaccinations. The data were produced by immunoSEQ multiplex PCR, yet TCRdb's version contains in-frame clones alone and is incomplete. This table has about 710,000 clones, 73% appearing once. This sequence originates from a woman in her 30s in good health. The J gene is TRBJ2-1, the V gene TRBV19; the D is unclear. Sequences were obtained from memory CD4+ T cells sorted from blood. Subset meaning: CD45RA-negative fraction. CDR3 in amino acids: CASSADGRSYNEQFF. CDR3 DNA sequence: TGTGCCAGTAGTGCGGACGGCCGCTCCTACAATGAGCAGTTCTTC.